One and the same sample provided the 8 T cell receptor beta chains below, sequenced in a study of OX40 agonist ivuxolimab in advanced cancers. The protocol was immunoSEQ multiplex PCR, while the TCRdb copy is restricted to in-frame clones and leaves out a portion. The sample yields over 40,000 clones, 70% to 90% seen once. This specimen was CD4+ or CD8+ T cells sorted from blood, taken in a trial of the OX40 agonist ivuxolimab. The receptor source for this set is an adult with an advanced solid tumor such as melanoma, head and neck, liver or kidney cancer.

The J gene is TRBJ2-5, the V gene TRBV4-1, with 9 bases aligning to TRBD2. Per germline, CDR1 MGHRA and CDR2 YSYEKL. The CDR3 sequence is 18 residues long. V shed 0 bases and J 5 bases; nucleotides not matched to a gene: 13. The CDR3: CASSQERLAGGPLETQYF. The CDR3 DNA follows: TGCGCCAGCAGCCAAGAGAGGTTGGCGGGAGGGCCCCTTGAGACCCAGTACTTC.

This clone was observed a single time. This rearrangement joins TRBV30 to TRBJ2-1; D call uncertain. Trimming shortened V by 0 bases and J by 7 bases, and 7 bases separated the two germline ends. In germline, CDR1 is GTSNPN, CDR2 SVGIG (reference sequence). The CDR3 length is 12 residues. Here the CDR3 DNA reads TGTGCCTGGAGTGTACTGGGTAATGAGCAGTTCTTC. As protein: CAWSVLGNEQFF.

The chain couples TRBV6-1 to TRBJ2-7, with 11 bases matching TRBD2. In germline, CDR1 is MNHNS, CDR2 SASEGT. The V and J ends lost 1 base and 3 bases, in that order; junction bases with no gene match: 5. The CDR3 runs to 16 residues. CDR3 DNA: TGTGCCAGCAGTGAAGGGCTAGCGGGGGGATACTACGAGCAGTACTTC. This sequence encodes CASSEGLAGGYYEQYF.

The CDR3 loop is CASSTGANEQFF. The CDR3 nucleotides are TGTGCCAGCAGCACAGGGGCTAATGAGCAGTTCTTC. V usage is TRBV9 and J usage is TRBJ2-1; 7 bases match TRBD1. V was clipped by 4 bases and J by 7 bases; unmatched bases: 2. Germline V lookup: CDR1 SGDLS, CDR2 YYNGEE. The CDR3 consists of 12 residues.

This rearrangement joins TRBV11-1 to TRBJ2-5, with a tentative D call TRBD2 (6 bases). V was clipped by 4 bases and J by 5 bases, with 14 bases between them. CDR1 and CDR2 (germline): SGHAT, FQDESV (reference sequence). The CDR3 has 14 amino acids. CDR3 sequence: CASSYLSSGETQYF. CDR3 coding DNA: TGTGCCAGCAGCTACTTGTCCAGCGGGGAGACCCAGTACTTC.

The chain links TRBV6-6 to TRBJ2-7; 10 nucleotides match TRBD1. With V trimmed by 5 bases and J by 2 bases, 3 bases remained unmatched. The germline V gene encodes CDR1 MNHNY and CDR2 SVGAGI (reference sequence). This CDR3 region has 14 residues. The DNA for the CDR3 is TGTGCCAGCAGTAGAGGGACAGGGGCCTACGAGCAGTACTTC. Its translation: CASSRGTGAYEQYF.

This clone was seen only a few times. The chain is built from TRBV5-1 and TRBJ2-1; 11 positions agree with TRBD2. Germline V lookup: CDR1 SGHRS, CDR2 YFSETQ. This CDR3 has 15 amino acids. Trimming at V came to 2 bases and at J to 6 bases, leaving 4 bases not matched to a gene. CDR3 sequence: CASSLLAGAVNEQFF. DNA for the CDR3: TGCGCCAGCAGCTTACTAGCGGGAGCAGTCAATGAGCAGTTCTTC.

The chain joins TRBV28 to TRBJ1-1; no firm D call. V lost 2 bases and J 0 bases, leaving 7 bases between the germline ends. Germline values: CDR1 MDHEN, CDR2 SYDVKM. The CDR3 has 14 amino acids. This chain's CDR3 is CASSLGRMNTEAFF. The CDR3 region has the DNA TGTGCCAGCAGTTTAGGCAGGATGAACACTGAAGCTTTCTTT.